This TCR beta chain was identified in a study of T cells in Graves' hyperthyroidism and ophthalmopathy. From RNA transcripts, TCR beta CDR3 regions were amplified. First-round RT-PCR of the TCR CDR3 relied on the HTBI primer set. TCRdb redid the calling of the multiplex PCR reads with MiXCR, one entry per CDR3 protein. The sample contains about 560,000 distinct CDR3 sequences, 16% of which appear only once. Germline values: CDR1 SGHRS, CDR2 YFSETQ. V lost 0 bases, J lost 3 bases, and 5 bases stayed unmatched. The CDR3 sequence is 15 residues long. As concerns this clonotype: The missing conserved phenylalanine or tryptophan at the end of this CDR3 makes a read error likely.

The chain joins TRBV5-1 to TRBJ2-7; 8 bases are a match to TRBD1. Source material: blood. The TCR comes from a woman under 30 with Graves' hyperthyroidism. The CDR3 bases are TGCGCCAGCAGCTTGGGGACAGGGCTGGGCTACGAGCAGTACTCC. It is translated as CASSLGTGLGYEQYS.